Sequencing of this T cell receptor beta chain was carried out in a study of blood T cell repertoires in COVID-19. Study-wide context: Italy, Spain and the United States were the sources of the convalescent and acute COVID-19 samples. The cDNA or gDNA used as material had been derived from T cells, B-cell-depleted T cells, or PBMCs.

V shed 1 base and J shed 1 base, with 11 bases lying between them. The CDR3 has 15 residues. Germline V CDR1 and CDR2: SGHRS, YFSETQ. As originally analysed: Using reference gene primer amplification, nucleated cell counts were estimated. Measured with immunoSEQ multiplex PCR; TCRdb has only the in-frame clones, and not every one. For V, J and clone size, that table is used; D and trimming come from the DNA. The table records hundreds of thousands of clones, around four fifths of them present only once. The material sequenced was peripheral blood. This sequence originates from a woman aged 55-69 years with active or convalescent COVID-19. This rearrangement joins TRBV5-1 to TRBJ1-1; tentatively, D is TRBD1 (6 bases). This CDR3 is CASSLRTDKNTEAFF. CDR3 sequence (DNA): TGCGCCAGCAGCTTGCGGACAGACAAGAACACTGAAGCTTTCTTT.